One and the same sample provided the 29 T cell receptor beta chains below, sequenced in a study of T-cell memory formation after mild COVID-19 (dated by TCRdb to the early 2020s). Library prep was done by 5' RACE. The listed sequencing device is Illumina NovaSeq 6000. Through fastp at Q25 and MiXCR, TCRdb rebuilt clones from the public reads, retaining in-frame beta chains. Rows with one shared CDR3 protein collapse into an entry with the most common genes and DNA. Here the sample has approximately 450,000 distinct CDR3 sequences; 15% to 20% occur a single time. 9% to 15% of the sample is in the top ten clones. Sequenced sample: PBMCs or a T cell subset sorted from them (not recorded which). All receptors come from an adult woman who had mild COVID-19 (a few samples of this study predate the infection). The sample titles of this study are shuffled in the database, so cell type and time point are left out; the donor was told from shared clones.

The chain has TRBV7-9 and TRBJ2-7; D is unclear. Germline CDR1 is SEHNR and CDR2 is FQNEAQ (reference sequence). V lost 2 bases, J lost 2 bases, and 22 bases lay in between. CDR3 length equals 18 residues. The CDR3 coding sequence is TGTGCCAGCAGCTTAATCCCTGGGCCGGTCCAAAAAACCTACGAGCAGTACTTC. It translates to CASSLIPGPVQKTYEQYF.

In this sample, this clonotype turned up a few times. The chain combines TRBV3-1 with TRBJ2-3; D perhaps matches TRBD1 (5 bases). Germline-derived CDR1 and CDR2 are LGHDT and YNNKEL (reference sequence). Deletions cut 6 bases from V and 0 bases from J, with 13 bases between. This CDR3 contains 15 residues. DNA for the CDR3: TGTGCCAGCAGACCCAGGGCCAGTAGCACAGATACGCAGTATTTT. Translating gives CASRPRASSTDTQYF.

This clonotype was seen only a few times. V is TRBV7-6 and J is TRBJ1-2; D is possibly TRBD1 (6 bases). Trimming took off 7 bases at V and 3 bases at J, with 12 bases between the two ends. This CDR3 region has 13 residues. CDR1 is SGHVS and CDR2 is FNYEAQ in the germline V gene. DNA for the CDR3: TGTGCCAGCACGGCAGGGGAGGACTATGGCTACACCTTC. It translates to CASTAGEDYGYTF.

A note on this clonotype: An end of the junction does not agree with germline; a read error may underlie this. The J gene is TRBJ2-3, the V gene TRBV7-8; TRBD2 might be the D (5 bases). The CDR3 sequence is 15 residues long. The germline gives CDR1 SGHVS, CDR2 FQNEAQ. As DNA, the CDR3 is TGTGCCAGCAGCTTCGGTGGGAGCGCCACAGATACGAAGTATTTT. It translates to CASSFGGSATDTKYF. Full variable domain (rest looked up from reference TRBV7-8 and TRBJ2-3): GAGVSQSPRYKVAKRGQDVALRCDPISGHVSLFWYQQALGQGPEFLTYFQNEAQLDKSGLPSDRFFAERPEGSVSTLKIQRTQQEDSAVYLCASSFGGSATDTKYFGPGTRLTVL.

This clonotype was seen a few times. This chain joins TRBV12-5 and TRBJ2-1; the match to TRBD2 covers 10 bases. The CDR3 consists of 13 residues. Germline V gene lookup returns CDR1 LGHNT and CDR2 FRNRAP. V shed 5 bases, J shed 9 bases, and the junction held 4 bases outside the gene matches. CDR3 DNA: TGTGCTAGTGGTAGCGGGGGGGCTTTTGAGCAGTTCTTC. It codes for CASGSGGAFEQFF.

V is TRBV5-1 and J is TRBJ1-2, with a possible D match to TRBD1 (5 bases). Germline assignment: CDR1 SGHRS and CDR2 YFSETQ. The CDR3 has 13 amino acids. V shed 4 bases and J shed 3 bases, with 10 bases lying between them. The CDR3 DNA reads TGCGCCAGCAGCCCGGCACAGGACTATGGCTACACCTTC. It yields the protein CASSPAQDYGYTF.

V usage is TRBV7-9 and J usage is TRBJ2-7; TRBD1 is a possible D gene (6 bases). Germline loops: CDR1 SEHNR, CDR2 FQNEAQ (reference sequence). The CDR3 has 17 amino acids. Trimming shortened V by 4 bases and J by 0 bases, and 19 bases separated the two germline ends. CDR3 sequence reads: CASSSHRGQILSYEQYF. The CDR3 DNA reads as TGTGCCAGCAGCTCCCACCGAGGACAGATCCTCTCCTACGAGCAGTACTTC.

This clonotype was seen a few times. J is TRBJ1-1 and V is TRBV7-9; D is undetermined. The CDR3 has 13 residues. CDR1 and CDR2 (germline): SEHNR, FQNEAQ (reference sequence). The V end lost 7 bases, the J end lost 10 bases, and 19 bases lay between the germline ends. The CDR3 here is CASTETPVMRAFF. CDR3 in DNA: TGTGCCAGCACCGAGACCCCGGTAATGAGAGCTTTCTTT.

This clonotype occurred a few times. J is TRBJ2-1 and V is TRBV10-2; TRBD2 is a possible D gene (6 bases). Trimming removed 0 bases at V and 8 bases at J, with 14 bases between. The CDR3 is 15 residues long. Germline CDR1 and CDR2: WSHSY and SAAADI. In nucleotides, the CDR3 is TGCGCCAGCAGTGAGTCGACGGGAGCGGTGTATGAGCAGTTCTTC. Its protein is CASSESTGAVYEQFF.

This chain connects TRBV14 to TRBJ1-6; possibly TRBD1 for D (5 bases). Germline assignment: CDR1 SGHDN and CDR2 FVKESK. Trimming removed 4 bases from V and 5 bases from J, with 18 bases in between. This CDR3 is built from 17 residues. CDR3 in DNA: TGTGCCAGCAGCCGAAGGGGTGGATGGGCCGATAATTCACCCCTCCACTTT. Encoded protein: CASSRRGGWADNSPLHF.

The chain has TRBV21-1 and TRBJ2-7; no DNA check was done on the table's D call, TRBD1. TRBV21-1 is noted as a pseudogene. This CDR3 comprises 13 residues. The CDR3: CASSQDRVYEQYF. The CDR3 DNA follows: TGTGCCAGCAGTCAGGACAGGGTCTACGAGCAGTACTTC.

This chain's CDR3 is CASSIDSRGTGYYEQYF. CDR3 coding DNA: TGTGCCAGTAGTATAGATTCTAGGGGGACAGGTTATTACGAGCAGTACTTC. The chain carries TRBV19 and TRBJ2-7, with 8 bases identical to TRBD1. J lost 4 bases, V lost 0 bases, and 11 bases had no gene match. The CDR3 contains 17 residues. Germline V lookup: CDR1 LNHDA, CDR2 SQIVND (reference sequence).

There are many counts of this clonotype. The V call is TRBV3-1, the J call TRBJ2-7; perhaps TRBD2 as D (6 bases). Germline lookup yields CDR1 LGHDT and CDR2 YNNKEL (reference sequence). Trimming cost V 4 bases and J 3 bases, with 10 bases left between them. The length of the CDR3 is 13 residues. In DNA, the CDR3 is TGTGCCAGCAGCCGACGACTAGACTACGAGCAGTACTTC. It specifies CASSRRLDYEQYF.

The chain employs TRBV4-3 and TRBJ2-7; 8 bases match TRBD2. The J segment lost 2 bases and the V segment lost 0 bases, leaving 9 bases of the junction unmatched. CDR1 LGHNA and CDR2 YSLEER come from the germline V gene. The CDR3 runs to 17 residues. The CDR3 here is CASSQDPMGGGTYEQYF. In DNA, the CDR3 is TGCGCCAGCAGCCAAGACCCCATGGGCGGGGGGACCTACGAGCAGTACTTC.

Ten or more counts support this clonotype. The gene calls are TRBV29-1 and TRBJ1-2; the D gene is possibly TRBD1 (6 bases). Germline V gives CDR1 SQVTM, CDR2 ANQGSEA. The CDR3 runs to 13 residues. V shed 1 base and J shed 5 bases, with 11 bases lying between them. The CDR3: CSVEGGLSYGYTF. The CDR3 nucleotides are TGCAGCGTTGAAGGGGGGCTTAGTTATGGCTACACCTTC.

In nucleotides, the CDR3 is TGTGCCAGCAGCCCTAGGGCCTCGAAAAGGTCCGATACGCAGTATTTT. It encodes CASSPRASKRSDTQYF. The chain employs TRBV7-6 and TRBJ2-3; D uncertain. Trimming shortened V by 5 bases and J by 6 bases, and 21 bases separated the two germline ends. The CDR3 totals 16 residues. The germline CDR1 and CDR2 sequences are SGHVS and FNYEAQ.

The table lists this clonotype with many counts. The J gene is TRBJ2-1, the V gene TRBV7-2; 13 bases agree with TRBD2. The CDR3 length is 17 residues. In germline, CDR1 is SGHTA, CDR2 FQGNSA. V dropped 0 bases and J dropped 8; count of bases not matched to a gene: 7. CDR3 bases: TGTGCCAGCAGCTTAGCGCGCTGGACTAGCGGGAGCGATGAGCAGTTCTTC. This sequence encodes CASSLARWTSGSDEQFF.

This clonotype was found a few times. The rearrangement joins TRBV5-1 to TRBJ1-5, with TRBD1 matching 7 bases. Germline V lookup: CDR1 SGHRS, CDR2 YFSETQ. Germline trimming cut 3 bases from V and 5 bases from J; bases unmatched to any gene: 8. The CDR3 sequence is 15 residues long. The CDR3: CASSWEGATYQPQHF. The CDR3, as DNA: TGCGCCAGCAGCTGGGAGGGGGCTACTTATCAGCCCCAGCATTTT. Using reference TRBV5-1 and TRBJ1-5 for the parts outside the CDR3, the full variable domain is KAGVTQTPRYLIKTRGQQVTLSCSPISGHRSVSWYQQTPGQGLQFLFEYFSETQRNKGNFPGRFSGRQFSNSRSEMNVSTLELGDSALYLCASSWEGATYQPQHFGDGTRLSIL.

This clonotype has more than one count but fewer than ten. The rearrangement links TRBV27 to TRBJ1-2, with D tentatively TRBD1 (6 bases). The CDR3 loop spans 17 amino acids. Deletions cut 5 bases from V and 4 bases from J, with 23 bases between. CDR1 and CDR2 from the germline V gene are MNHEY and SMNVEV (reference sequence). This CDR3 is CASSPSRGAQPIYGYTF. The CDR3 DNA reads TGTGCCAGCAGTCCCTCCCGGGGGGCGCAGCCCATCTATGGCTACACCTTC.

The rearrangement links TRBV7-9 to TRBJ2-2; D gene uncertain. From germline, CDR1 is SEHNR and CDR2 FQNEAQ (reference sequence). V lost 2 bases to trimming and J lost 0 bases, with 16 bases between them. There are 18 residues in the CDR3. The CDR3 loop reads CASSLQAHSTANTGELFF. The CDR3 DNA sequence: TGTGCCAGCAGCTTACAGGCGCACTCGACCGCGAACACCGGGGAGCTGTTTTTT. The whole variable domain, remainder taken from reference TRBV7-9 and TRBJ2-2, is DTGVSQNPRHKITKRGQNVTFRCDPISEHNRLYWYRQTLGQGPEFLTYFQNEAQLEKSRLLSDRFSAERPKGSFSTLEIQRTEQGDSAMYLCASSLQAHSTANTGELFFGEGSRLTVL.

The genes are TRBV29-1 and TRBJ2-3; a possible D gene is TRBD1 (5 bases). Germline-derived CDR1 and CDR2 are SQVTM and ANQGSEA. The CDR3 has 13 residues. Trimming shortened V by 4 bases and J by 4 bases, and 12 bases separated the two germline ends. The CDR3 is CSVVYGAADTQYF. CDR3 nucleotides: TGCAGCGTTGTGTATGGGGCGGCAGATACGCAGTATTTT.

This clonotype was observed a few times. The chain uses TRBV7-9 and TRBJ2-3; 8 bases are shared with TRBD2. The CDR3 extends over 14 amino acids. The germline CDR1 and CDR2 sequences are SEHNR and FQNEAQ (reference sequence). The ends lost 4 bases at V and 8 bases at J; junction bases unmatched: 8. CDR3 amino acids: CASSSSGGHGTQYF. CDR3 coding DNA: TGTGCCAGCAGCTCCAGCGGGGGTCACGGTACGCAGTATTTT.

In this sample, this clonotype turned up a few times. The genes are TRBV4-3 and TRBJ2-7; D is uncertain. V shed 1 base and J shed 3 bases, with 16 bases lying between them. CDR3 size: 16 residues. Germline V gene sequence: CDR1 LGHNA, CDR2 YSLEER. CDR3: CASSQGSGGGVYEQYF. Here the CDR3 DNA reads TGCGCCAGCAGCCAAGGGTCTGGCGGTGGGGTCTACGAGCAGTACTTC.

The sample holds a few counts of this clonotype. The chain combines TRBV12-3 or TRBV12-4 with TRBJ2-3; D unresolved. V lost 8 bases, J lost 4 bases, and 16 bases lay in between. The CDR3 consists of 14 residues. CDR3 residues: CASLAIARADTQYF. CDR3 bases: TGTGCCAGCCTGGCTATCGCCCGTGCAGATACGCAGTATTTT.

V usage is TRBV2 and J usage is TRBJ2-1, with TRBD2 matching 9 bases. With V trimmed by 1 base and J by 8 bases, 6 bases remained unmatched. Germline-derived CDR1 and CDR2 are SNHLY and FYNNEI. The CDR3 runs to 15 residues. CDR3 sequence: CASSEVGTSFYEQFF. The CDR3, as DNA: TGTGCCAGCAGTGAAGTTGGGACTAGCTTCTATGAGCAGTTCTTC.

This clonotype was observed a few times. The V call is TRBV5-1, the J call TRBJ1-1, with D perhaps matching TRBD1 (5 bases). The CDR3 contains 13 residues. Trimming removed 4 bases at V and 5 bases at J, with 12 bases between. Germline V gene data show CDR1 as SGHRS and CDR2 as YFSETQ. The CDR3 DNA reads TGCGCCAGCAGCGTGGACGGGGGAACTGAAGCTTTCTTT. Its translation is CASSVDGGTEAFF.

This clonotype was seen a handful of times. The rearrangement uses TRBV4-1 and TRBJ1-1; D unclear. CDR3 length equals 15 residues. V shed 0 bases and J shed 6 bases, with 14 bases lying between them. From germline, CDR1 is MGHRA and CDR2 YSYEKL. The CDR3 DNA reads TGCGCCAGCAGCCAAGAAACAGATAAGCCCCCTGAAGCTTTCTTT. Translating gives CASSQETDKPPEAFF.

The table lists this clonotype with a few counts. The CDR3 region is CASSSDRGIHGYTF. The CDR3 DNA reads as TGTGCCAGCAGTTCCGACAGGGGAATCCATGGCTACACCTTC. The J gene is TRBJ1-2, the V gene TRBV6-5, with 8 bases identical to TRBD1. V shed 4 bases and J 6 bases; nucleotides not matched to a gene: 7. Germline CDR1 is MNHEY and CDR2 is SVGAGI. This CDR3 has 14 residues.

Many counts were recorded for this clonotype. The gene calls are TRBV4-1 and TRBJ1-1, with a weak D call TRBD1 (5 bases). This CDR3 is 13 amino acids long. From germline, CDR1 is MGHRA and CDR2 YSYEKL. Trimming shortened V by 4 bases and J by 0 bases, and 6 bases separated the two germline ends. This CDR3 reads CASSRGLNTEAFF. For the CDR3, the DNA is TGCGCCAGCAGCCGGGGACTGAACACTGAAGCTTTCTTT.